The 11 T cell receptor beta chains below were found in one sample sequenced in a study of CD8 T cells in Susac syndrome. Random-hexamer reverse transcription was applied to roughly 0.5 to 1 ug RNA. Each CDR3 protein gets one entry after TCRdb re-called the immunoSEQ multiplex PCR reads with MiXCR. The data hold 150,000 to 200,000 distinct CDR3 sequences, with just over 90% observed a single time. The sequenced sample consisted of CD4+ T cells from PBMCs. Receptors originate from a human donor in good health.

The V call is TRBV19, the J call TRBJ1-2; 8 nucleotides match TRBD1. The V and J ends lost 3 bases and 6 bases, in that order; junction bases with no gene match: 3. Looked up from germline, CDR1 is LNHDA and CDR2 is SQIVND (reference sequence). The CDR3 consists of 13 residues. CDR3 nucleotides: TGTGCCAGTAGTATCGGACAGGGCCATGGCTACACCTTC. Its protein product is CASSIGQGHGYTF.

J is TRBJ2-7 and V is TRBV9; no definite D call. Per germline, CDR1 SGDLS and CDR2 YYNGEE. Trimming cost V 1 base and J 6 bases, with 8 bases left between them. The length of the CDR3 is 12 residues. The CDR3 DNA sequence: TGTGCCAGCAGCGTATCGGGCTCCGAGCAGTACTTC. Protein sequence: CASSVSGSEQYF.

This chain joins TRBV5-1 and TRBJ2-7, with 12 bases matching TRBD2. CDR1 is SGHRS, CDR2 YFSETQ, per germline. J gave up 6 bases and V 4 bases, and 8 bases lay outside the gene matches. The CDR3 runs to 15 residues. CDR3 sequence: CASSLDLAGGREQYF. CDR3 in DNA: TGCGCCAGCAGCCTGGATCTAGCGGGGGGGCGCGAGCAGTACTTC.

The V gene is TRBV3-1, the J gene TRBJ2-1; unclear D gene. V was cut by 1 base and J by 0 bases, with 7 bases left in between. CDR1 is LGHDT and CDR2 is YNNKEL in the germline V gene (reference sequence). This CDR3 spans 15 amino acids. CDR3 protein: CASSQVTSSYNEQFF. In DNA, the CDR3 is TGTGCCAGCAGCCAAGTAACGAGCTCCTACAATGAGCAGTTCTTC.

This chain uses TRBV6-2 or TRBV6-3 with TRBJ1-6; 9 nucleotides match TRBD1. The germline V gene has CDR1 MNHEY and CDR2 SVGEGT. Trimming took 9 bases from V and 10 from J; bases not matched to a gene: 13. The CDR3 loop spans 15 amino acids. The CDR3 DNA reads TGTGCCAGTTCCCCGCAGGGACAGGGCCGATCACCCCTCCACTTT. Amino acids: CASSPQGQGRSPLHF.

The V call is TRBV12-3 or TRBV12-4, the J call TRBJ2-1; D possibly uses TRBD1 or TRBD2 (5 bases each). The CDR3 is made up of 11 amino acids. The V end was cut by 7 bases, the J end by 11 bases, with 12 bases between. CDR3 bases: TGTGCCAGCACCATGGTGGGACAGCAGTTCTTC. Translated, it gives CASTMVGQQFF.

The chain combines TRBV29-1 with TRBJ2-1; perhaps D is TRBD1 or TRBD2 (5 bases each). The V and J ends lost 6 bases and 4 bases respectively, with 10 bases between them. The CDR3 is 12 amino acids. Per germline, CDR1 SQVTM and CDR2 ANQGSEA. CDR3 amino acids: CSVGVGYNEQFF. In nucleotides, the CDR3 is TGCAGCGTGGGGGTGGGGTACAATGAGCAGTTCTTC.

The chain has TRBV18 and TRBJ1-2, with a tentative D call TRBD1 (5 bases). Germline loops: CDR1 KGHSH, CDR2 LQKENI. V was clipped by 0 bases and J by 5 bases, with 16 bases between them. There are 16 residues in the CDR3. The chain's CDR3 is CASSPPYGREVYGYTF. CDR3 coding DNA: TGTGCCAGCTCACCACCGTACGGCAGGGAAGTTTATGGCTACACCTTC. Combining the CDR3 with reference TRBV18 and TRBJ1-2 gives the whole variable domain NAGVMQNPRHLVRRRGQEARLRCSPMKGHSHVYWYRQLPEEGLKFMVYLQKENIIDESGMPKERFSAEFPKEGPSILRIQQVVRGDSAAYFCASSPPYGREVYGYTFGSGTRLTVV.

J is TRBJ2-7 and V is TRBV20-1, with TRBD1 as a possible D gene (6 bases). Trimming took off 6 bases at V and 1 base at J, with 7 bases between the two ends. The CDR3 consists of 11 residues. CDR1 DFQATT and CDR2 SNEGSKA come from the germline V gene (reference sequence). In DNA form, the CDR3 reads TGCAGTGCCGGACAGTCCTACGAGCAGTACTTC. Translated: CSAGQSYEQYF.

The V call is TRBV19, the J call TRBJ2-5; perhaps D is TRBD1 or TRBD2 (5 bases each). Trimming left V 7 bases short and J 1 base short, with 16 bases between. CDR1 is LNHDA, CDR2 SQIVND, per germline (reference sequence). This CDR3 region has 15 residues. Here the CDR3 DNA reads TGTGCCAGTACCGATAAGTCCGGGGCCCAAGAGACCCAGTACTTC. Amino acid sequence: CASTDKSGAQETQYF.

This chain links TRBV6-1 with TRBJ2-6; D is unresolved. Trimming removed 7 bases from V and 5 bases from J, with 12 bases in between. CDR1 and CDR2 from the germline V gene are MNHNS and SASEGT. This CDR3 is 14 amino acids long. The CDR3 DNA sequence: TGTGCCAGCATACTCAATCGCAGGGCCAACGTCCTGACTTTC. It translates to CASILNRRANVLTF.